This TCR beta chain was recovered during a study of human T cells and chemical hapten exposure (dated by TCRdb to the early 2020s). In the study overall: Libraries were combined into a pool for sequencing, and differences in TCR yield between samples came mainly from small differences in library volumes within the pool. In alopecia patients, the study followed how the peripheral blood TCR repertoire changed in vivo over primary and secondary sensitization to diphenylcyclopropenone (DPC), a hapten. Both TCR alpha and TCR beta chains were sequenced from each blood RNA sample.

The time point label, read with the paper, signifies: healthy volunteer bleed at 2 weeks. Total RNA was extracted from unfractionated whole blood that had been collected in Tempus Blood RNA tubes. A handful of healthy volunteers acted as controls for TCR sequencing and had blood drawn at day 0, 2 weeks and 6 weeks. To note about this clonotype: What this receptor recognizes is not known. Base-call qualities are not available, and no considerably larger clone is one nucleotide away.

CDR3 length: 16 amino acids, cysteine to phenylalanine. Only the CDR3 DNA is retained, 48 bases long and in frame from the first base. For CDR1 and CDR2, the germline V gene (reference sequence) lists LNHDA and SQIVND. V has 3 bases trimmed and J has 5 bases trimmed; junction bases matching no gene number 10. Library creation used RACE. Sequencing used a NextSeq 500. During library preparation, unique molecular identifiers were attached to individual cDNA molecules so that TCRs could be counted in a quantitative, reproducible way. Per the source publication's procedure: Samples had a median of 95,638 TCRs, with a range from roughly 20,000 to 690,600. V, J and CDR3 annotation of the TCR reads was carried out using the Decombinator software suite. For PS versus PT1 abundance plots, all samples were subsampled to the same number of TCRs (28,000). Expanded TCRs were defined as absent before sensitization and observed at least eight times at the 2-week time point. TCRdb's own reprocessing of the public reads used fastp at Q25 and MiXCR and kept productive beta chains. Merged by CDR3 protein, the rows form single entries marked with the most common genes and DNA. TCRdb, not the original authors, processed these V and J calls. The sample table records under 95,000 distinct CDR3 sequences; around 8.8% of these occur just once. The biggest ten clones account for approximately 2.9% of the sample.

Results the study describes overall, beyond this receptor: After repeated subsampling, changes were observed in the strength of the expansion versus patch-test correlation and in the threshold at which the correlation became significant. DPC sensitization did not change how many TCRs were above 1 in 1000 frequency, and no evidence was found of alterations in global repertoire structure.

The rearranged chain carries TRBV19 and TRBJ2-3; 8 bases in the junction line up with TRBD2. This receptor was taken from a female donor in good health. Some clones in this sample may be carry-over from other donors' samples. The specimen was whole blood. The DNA sequence reads TGTGCCAGTAGTATCTCGGGACTAGAGCGGGGAGATACGCAGTATTTT. This sequence encodes CASSISGLERGDTQYF.